The rows below give T cell receptor beta chains drawn from one sample of a study of Ad26.COV2.S vaccination and SARS-CoV-2 variants. The table came from immunoSEQ multiplex PCR; TCRdb's copy has only in-frame clones and leaves some out. Of 440,000 or so clones in the sample, roughly 88% were seen once. Material: peripheral blood, obtained in a trial of Ad26.COV2.S vaccine versus placebo. These receptors were taken from a person aged 18-65 years who received the Ad26.COV2.S COVID-19 vaccine or a placebo. Each CDR3 is given with its conserved first and last residue. D genes are given only for firm matches. Size values are once, few and many counts, or a class for expanded clones, and some rows have none.

cdr3_aa: CASSLAPGEGYEQYF
cdr3_nt: TGTGCCAGCAGCTTAGCGCCGGGCGAGGGGTACGAGCAGTACTTC
d_call: -
clone_size: once
v_call: TRBV7-8
j_call: TRBJ2-7

cdr3_aa: CASSGGLGGDEQFF
cdr3_nt: TGTGCCAGTAGTGGCGGGTTGGGCGGGGATGAGCAGTTCTTC
d_call: -
clone_size: -
v_call: TRBV19
j_call: TRBJ2-1

cdr3_aa: CASSSGAGVEAFF
cdr3_nt: TGTGCCAGCAGCTCCGGGGCTGGTGTTGAAGCTTTCTTT
d_call: -
clone_size: -
v_call: TRBV9
j_call: TRBJ1-1

cdr3_aa: CASSMLGARGVGELFF
cdr3_nt: TGTGCCAGTAGTATGCTCGGGGCGAGGGGTGTCGGGGAGCTGTTTTTT
d_call: -
clone_size: -
v_call: TRBV19
j_call: TRBJ2-2

cdr3_aa: CASSLGGLLTDTQYF
cdr3_nt: TGCGCCAGCAGCTTGGGTGGGCTTCTCACAGATACGCAGTATTTT
d_call: -
clone_size: -
v_call: TRBV5-1
j_call: TRBJ2-3

cdr3_aa: CASSPPRQVYTEAFF
cdr3_nt: TGTGCCAGCTCACCACCGCGACAGGTTTACACTGAAGCTTTCTTT
d_call: -
clone_size: once
v_call: TRBV18
j_call: TRBJ1-1

cdr3_aa: CASSLTGENSPLHF
cdr3_nt: TGCGCCAGCAGCTTGACAGGGGAGAATTCACCCCTCCACTTT
d_call: TRBD1
clone_size: once
v_call: TRBV5-1
j_call: TRBJ1-6

cdr3_aa: CASSLTEYPYEQYF
cdr3_nt: TGCGCCAGCAGCTTGACAGAGTATCCCTACGAGCAGTACTTC
d_call: -
clone_size: -
v_call: TRBV5-1
j_call: TRBJ2-7

cdr3_aa: CASSPGWGRLYEQYF
cdr3_nt: TGTGCCAGCAGTCCGGGGTGGGGCAGGTTGTACGAGCAGTACTTC
d_call: -
clone_size: -
v_call: TRBV6-2/TRBV6-3
j_call: TRBJ2-7

cdr3_aa: CASSLVGGLGDTQYF
cdr3_nt: TGTGCCAGCAGCTTAGTTGGGGGGCTTGGAGATACGCAGTATTTT
d_call: -
clone_size: -
v_call: TRBV7-2
j_call: TRBJ2-3

cdr3_aa: CASSPGQRDEQYF
cdr3_nt: TGTGCCAGCTCACCGGGACAACGAGATGAGCAGTACTTC
d_call: -
clone_size: -
v_call: TRBV18
j_call: TRBJ2-7

cdr3_aa: CASSPYPNRGGVMNTEAFF
cdr3_nt: TGTGCCAGCAGTCCTTATCCTAACAGGGGTGGAGTTATGAACACTGAAGCTTTCTTT
d_call: TRBD1
clone_size: -
v_call: TRBV27
j_call: TRBJ1-1

cdr3_aa: CASSLQGTSGGDTQYF
cdr3_nt: TGTGCCAGCAGCTTGCAGGGGACTAGCGGGGGGGATACGCAGTATTTT
d_call: TRBD2
clone_size: -
v_call: TRBV5-6
j_call: TRBJ2-3

cdr3_aa: CASSQAGELFF
cdr3_nt: TGTGCCAGCAGCCAGGCCGGGGAGCTGTTTTTT
d_call: -
clone_size: -
v_call: TRBV7-8
j_call: TRBJ2-2

cdr3_aa: CASSPTLGGAFYEQYF
cdr3_nt: TGTGCCAGCAGCCCGACGTTAGGAGGGGCCTTCTACGAGCAGTACTTC
d_call: -
clone_size: once
v_call: TRBV7-9
j_call: TRBJ2-7

cdr3_aa: CATNDRGGETQYF
cdr3_nt: TGTGCCACCAACGACAGGGGTGGAGAGACCCAGTACTTC
d_call: TRBD1
clone_size: -
v_call: TRBV24-1
j_call: TRBJ2-5

cdr3_aa: CASSLEGGQLNEKLFF
cdr3_nt: TGCGCCAGCAGCTTGGAAGGGGGACAGCTCAATGAAAAACTGTTTTTT
d_call: TRBD1
clone_size: -
v_call: TRBV5-1
j_call: TRBJ1-4

cdr3_aa: CASSQFGPQETQYF
cdr3_nt: TGTGCCAGCAGCCAGTTCGGACCACAAGAGACCCAGTACTTC
d_call: -
clone_size: -
v_call: TRBV3-1/TRBV3-2
j_call: TRBJ2-5

cdr3_aa: CASSLGLAGAPNTGELFF
cdr3_nt: TGTGCCAGCAGCTTAGGTCTAGCGGGAGCCCCAAACACCGGGGAGCTGTTTTTT
d_call: TRBD2
clone_size: -
v_call: TRBV5-4
j_call: TRBJ2-2

cdr3_aa: CAHGQPQHF
cdr3_nt: TGTGCCCACGGGCAGCCCCAGCATTTT
d_call: -
clone_size: -
v_call: TRBV28
j_call: TRBJ1-5

cdr3_aa: CASSLGNGEQETQYF
cdr3_nt: TGTGCCAGCAGCTTAGGGAACGGGGAACAAGAGACCCAGTACTTC
d_call: -
clone_size: -
v_call: TRBV11-2
j_call: TRBJ2-5

cdr3_aa: CASSYADAFEQYF
cdr3_nt: TGTGCCAGCAGTTATGCTGATGCCTTCGAGCAGTACTTC
d_call: -
clone_size: -
v_call: TRBV7-8
j_call: TRBJ2-7

cdr3_aa: CASSLASGSDEQFF
cdr3_nt: TGTGCCAGCAGTTTGGCTAGCGGGAGCGATGAGCAGTTCTTC
d_call: TRBD2
clone_size: -
v_call: TRBV25-1
j_call: TRBJ2-1

cdr3_aa: CASSPLAGAIDEQFF
cdr3_nt: TGTGCCAGCAGTCCCCTAGCGGGAGCGATAGATGAGCAGTTCTTC
d_call: TRBD2
clone_size: -
v_call: TRBV28
j_call: TRBJ2-1

cdr3_aa: CASSVKEWGAGNTIYF
cdr3_nt: TGTGCCAGCAGCGTTAAAGAATGGGGCGCTGGAAACACCATATATTTT
d_call: -
clone_size: -
v_call: TRBV9
j_call: TRBJ1-3

cdr3_aa: CASSQVPSAGSYGYTF
cdr3_nt: TGTGCCAGCAGCCAAGTACCGTCGGCAGGCTCATATGGCTACACCTTC
d_call: -
clone_size: few
v_call: TRBV14
j_call: TRBJ1-2

cdr3_aa: CASSPGQLRSYNEQFF
cdr3_nt: TGTGCCAGCAGCCCCGGCCAACTCCGGTCCTACAATGAGCAGTTCTTC
d_call: -
clone_size: once
v_call: TRBV5-8
j_call: TRBJ2-1

cdr3_aa: CASSYPGLANYEQYF
cdr3_nt: TGTGCCAGCAGTTATCCGGGACTAGCAAACTACGAGCAGTACTTC
d_call: TRBD2
clone_size: -
v_call: TRBV6-2/TRBV6-3
j_call: TRBJ2-7

cdr3_aa: CASSIPSISGANVLTF
cdr3_nt: TGTGCCAGTAGTATCCCCAGTATCTCTGGGGCCAACGTCCTGACTTTC
d_call: -
clone_size: -
v_call: TRBV19
j_call: TRBJ2-6

cdr3_aa: CASSLASASTDTQYF
cdr3_nt: TGTGCCAGCAGCTTAGCTAGCGCTAGCACAGATACGCAGTATTTT
d_call: -
clone_size: -
v_call: TRBV7-2
j_call: TRBJ2-3

cdr3_aa: CASSFTSSYEQYF
cdr3_nt: TGTGCCAGCAGTTTCACCAGCTCCTACGAGCAGTACTTC
d_call: -
clone_size: few
v_call: TRBV27
j_call: TRBJ2-7

cdr3_aa: CASSPTGSGNTIYF
cdr3_nt: TGTGCCAGCAGTCCGACAGGGTCTGGAAACACCATATATTTT
d_call: TRBD1
clone_size: -
v_call: TRBV5-6
j_call: TRBJ1-3

cdr3_aa: CASSFTSGPYNEQFF
cdr3_nt: TGTGCCAGCAGTTTCACTAGCGGGCCCTACAATGAGCAGTTCTTC
d_call: TRBD2
clone_size: -
v_call: TRBV6-2/TRBV6-3
j_call: TRBJ2-1

cdr3_aa: CASSLGTASYEQYF
cdr3_nt: TGTGCCAGCAGCTTAGGGACAGCTTCCTACGAGCAGTACTTC
d_call: -
clone_size: -
v_call: TRBV7-8
j_call: TRBJ2-7

cdr3_aa: CASSSDRVTTGANVLTF
cdr3_nt: TGTGCCAGCAGCTCCGACAGGGTTACTACTGGGGCCAACGTCCTGACTTTC
d_call: TRBD1
clone_size: once
v_call: TRBV7-9
j_call: TRBJ2-6

cdr3_aa: CASSQVPTGEQYF
cdr3_nt: TGCGCCAGCAGCCAAGTACCGACGGGCGAGCAGTACTTC
d_call: -
clone_size: -
v_call: TRBV4-1
j_call: TRBJ2-7

cdr3_aa: CASSFREQETQYF
cdr3_nt: TGTGCCAGCAGCTTTCGAGAGCAAGAGACCCAGTACTTC
d_call: -
clone_size: -
v_call: TRBV4-2
j_call: TRBJ2-5

cdr3_aa: CASRTRDRVDEKLFF
cdr3_nt: TGCGCCAGCAGAACGAGGGACAGGGTCGATGAAAAACTGTTTTTT
d_call: TRBD1
clone_size: -
v_call: TRBV23-1
j_call: TRBJ1-4

cdr3_aa: CASSPRTGTGDNEQFF
cdr3_nt: TGTGCCAGCAGCCCACGTACCGGGACAGGGGACAATGAGCAGTTCTTC
d_call: -
clone_size: once
v_call: TRBV21-1
j_call: TRBJ2-1

cdr3_aa: CASSVDRGGETQYF
cdr3_nt: TGTGCCAGCAGCGTGGACAGGGGAGGGGAGACCCAGTACTTC
d_call: TRBD1
clone_size: -
v_call: TRBV9
j_call: TRBJ2-5

cdr3_aa: CASSIMRGRTYGYTF
cdr3_nt: TGTGCCAGTAGTATTATGAGGGGGCGGACCTATGGCTACACCTTC
d_call: TRBD1
clone_size: -
v_call: TRBV19
j_call: TRBJ1-2

cdr3_aa: CASSSPGLENEQFF
cdr3_nt: TGTGCCAGCAGTTCCCCGGGACTAGAAAATGAGCAGTTCTTC
d_call: TRBD2
clone_size: -
v_call: TRBV6-5
j_call: TRBJ2-1

cdr3_aa: CASSRAGYSNQPQHF
cdr3_nt: TGTGCCAGTAGTCGGGCAGGGTATAGCAATCAGCCCCAGCATTTT
d_call: -
clone_size: -
v_call: TRBV19
j_call: TRBJ1-5

cdr3_aa: CASSPTREGYTF
cdr3_nt: TGTGCCAGCAGCCCTACACGGGAGGGCTACACCTTC
d_call: -
clone_size: -
v_call: TRBV5-5
j_call: TRBJ1-2

cdr3_aa: CASSEGGGTEAFF
cdr3_nt: TGTGCCAGCAGTGAAGGCGGGGGCACTGAAGCTTTCTTT
d_call: -
clone_size: -
v_call: TRBV2
j_call: TRBJ1-1

cdr3_aa: CASSSPLAGGEQYF
cdr3_nt: TGTGCCAGCAGTTCCCCCCTAGCAGGTGGGGAGCAGTACTTC
d_call: -
clone_size: -
v_call: TRBV27
j_call: TRBJ2-7

cdr3_aa: CASSDRDGLYEQFF
cdr3_nt: TGTGCCAGCAGCGACCGGGACGGCCTCTATGAGCAGTTCTTC
d_call: -
clone_size: -
v_call: TRBV3-1/TRBV3-2
j_call: TRBJ2-1

cdr3_aa: CASSENPGTGLWETQYF
cdr3_nt: TGTGCCAGCAGTGAAAATCCGGGGACAGGGTTATGGGAGACCCAGTACTTC
d_call: TRBD1
clone_size: -
v_call: TRBV25-1
j_call: TRBJ2-5

cdr3_aa: CASSLRVGTEAFF
cdr3_nt: TGTGCCAGCAGCTTACGGGTTGGCACTGAAGCTTTCTTT
d_call: -
clone_size: -
v_call: TRBV7-3
j_call: TRBJ1-1

cdr3_aa: CASSYLDPRGLRDTGELFF
cdr3_nt: TGTGCCAGCAGTTACTTGGATCCGAGGGGGCTTCGTGACACCGGGGAGCTGTTTTTT
d_call: TRBD1
clone_size: once
v_call: TRBV6-2/TRBV6-3
j_call: TRBJ2-2

cdr3_aa: CASRGHGYTF
cdr3_nt: TGTGCCAGCAGGGGACATGGCTACACCTTC
d_call: -
clone_size: -
v_call: TRBV6-5
j_call: TRBJ1-2

cdr3_aa: CASSGSSGSSYNEQFF
cdr3_nt: TGTGCCAGCAGCGGGTCTAGCGGGAGCTCCTACAATGAGCAGTTCTTC
d_call: TRBD2
clone_size: -
v_call: TRBV9
j_call: TRBJ2-1

cdr3_aa: CASSETSGAYNEQFF
cdr3_nt: TGTGCCAGCAGCGAGACTAGCGGTGCCTACAATGAGCAGTTCTTC
d_call: TRBD2
clone_size: -
v_call: TRBV9
j_call: TRBJ2-1

cdr3_aa: CASSSLRVFRMAGDSPLHF
cdr3_nt: TGTGCCAGCAGCAGTTTAAGGGTCTTTCGTATGGCAGGGGATTCACCCCTCCACTTT
d_call: -
clone_size: -
v_call: TRBV27
j_call: TRBJ1-6